The 7 T cell receptor beta chains presented below share a single source sample, sequenced in a study of control samples from healthy donors and cancer patients. Generated by immunoSEQ multiplex PCR, the TCRdb table keeps only in-frame clones and is missing some. The data show 85,000 to 95,000 clones, with 88% seen just once and 13% to 15% held by the top ten. Sequencing was performed on blood. The receptors shown here come from a woman in her 70s in good health.

This clone was detected only once. This rearrangement joins TRBV7-9 to TRBJ2-1, with 8 bases matching TRBD1. This CDR3 region has 13 residues. J was trimmed by 8 bases and V by 4 bases; bases with no gene match: 4. The germline CDR1 and CDR2 sequences are SEHNR and FQNEAQ (reference sequence). This chain's CDR3 is CASSWDRRDEQFF. The CDR3 DNA is TGTGCCAGCAGCTGGGACAGGCGGGATGAGCAGTTCTTC.

The rearrangement uses TRBV4-1 and TRBJ2-3; D call uncertain. Per germline, CDR1 MGHRA and CDR2 YSYEKL. V was clipped by 1 base and J by 2 bases, with 10 bases between them. The CDR3 covers 15 residues. This chain's CDR3 is CASSQGARYTDTQYF. The CDR3 DNA sequence: TGCGCCAGCAGCCAAGGGGCTAGGTACACAGATACGCAGTATTTT.

V gene TRBV5-4 combines with J gene TRBJ2-1; possible D gene TRBD2, 5 bases. The ends were cut back, 0 bases at V and 1 base at J, with 11 bases in the middle. CDR1 and CDR2 from the germline V gene are SGHNT and YYREEE (reference sequence). The CDR3 is 16 amino acids. The CDR3 protein is CASSLGSGASYNEQFF. CDR3 coding DNA: TGTGCCAGCAGCTTGGGAAGCGGAGCTTCCTACAATGAGCAGTTCTTC.

The rearrangement joins TRBV20-1 to TRBJ2-1; 11 nucleotides match TRBD2. With V trimmed by 3 bases and J by 9 bases, 10 bases remained unmatched. Germline lookup yields CDR1 DFQATT and CDR2 SNEGSKA (reference sequence). The CDR3 has 15 residues. This CDR3 is CSASGVLAGGTEQFF. DNA of the CDR3: TGCAGTGCTAGTGGGGTCCTAGCGGGGGGCACTGAGCAGTTCTTC.

The genes are TRBV7-2 and TRBJ1-5, with 8 bases identical to TRBD1. Trimming cost V 4 bases and J 8 bases; bases outside gene matches: 10. In germline, CDR1 is SGHTA, CDR2 FQGNSA. The CDR3 is 15 amino acids. The CDR3 protein is CASSSRQGPSEPQHF. Here the CDR3 DNA reads TGTGCCAGCAGCTCCAGACAGGGGCCGTCCGAGCCCCAGCATTTT.

The CDR3 is CASSPPGGTGSEKLFF. CDR3 bases: TGTGCCAGCAGCCCCCCGGGGGGGACAGGGAGCGAAAAACTGTTTTTT. The chain has TRBV9 and TRBJ1-4; TRBD1 matches 9 bases. The CDR3 covers 16 residues. Germline lookup yields CDR1 SGDLS and CDR2 YYNGEE. The ends lost 4 bases at V and 8 bases at J; junction bases unmatched: 12.

The gene calls are TRBV27 and TRBJ1-1; D is uncertain. Trimming shortened V by 2 bases and J by 0 bases, and 7 bases separated the two germline ends. The CDR3 contains 14 residues. Germline CDR1 is MNHEY and CDR2 is SMNVEV (reference sequence). Here the CDR3 DNA reads TGTGCCAGCAGTTTAGTAGGGATGAACACTGAAGCTTTCTTT. Its protein product is CASSLVGMNTEAFF.